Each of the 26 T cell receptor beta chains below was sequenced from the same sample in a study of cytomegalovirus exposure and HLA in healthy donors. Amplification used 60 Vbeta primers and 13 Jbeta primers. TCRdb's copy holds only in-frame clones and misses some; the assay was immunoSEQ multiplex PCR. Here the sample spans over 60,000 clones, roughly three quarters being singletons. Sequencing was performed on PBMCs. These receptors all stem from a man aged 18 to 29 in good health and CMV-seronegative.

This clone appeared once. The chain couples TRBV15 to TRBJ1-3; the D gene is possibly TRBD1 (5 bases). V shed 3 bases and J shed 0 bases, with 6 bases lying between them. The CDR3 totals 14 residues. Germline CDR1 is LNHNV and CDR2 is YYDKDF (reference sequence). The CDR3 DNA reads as TGTGCCACCAGCAGTGGGGCCTCTGGAAACACCATATATTTT. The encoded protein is CATSSGASGNTIYF.

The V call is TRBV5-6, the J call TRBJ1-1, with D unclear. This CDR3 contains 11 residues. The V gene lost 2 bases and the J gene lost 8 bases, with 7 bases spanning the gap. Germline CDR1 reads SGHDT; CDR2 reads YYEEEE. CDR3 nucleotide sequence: TGTGCCAGCAGCTTTAGCAGAGAAGCTTTCTTT. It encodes CASSFSREAFF.

The CDR3 is CSVVTADTQYF. The DNA for the CDR3 is TGCAGCGTTGTCACTGCAGATACGCAGTATTTT. The rearrangement uses TRBV29-1 and TRBJ2-3, with D uncertain. V shed 4 bases and J shed 4 bases, with 6 bases lying between them. Looked up from germline, CDR1 is SQVTM and CDR2 is ANQGSEA. The CDR3 runs to 11 residues.

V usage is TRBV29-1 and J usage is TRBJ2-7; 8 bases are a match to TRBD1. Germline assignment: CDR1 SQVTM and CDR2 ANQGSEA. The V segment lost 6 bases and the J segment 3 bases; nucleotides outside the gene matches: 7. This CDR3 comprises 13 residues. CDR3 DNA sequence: TGCAGCGTCGCGGTAACAGGGGGCTACGAGCAGTACTTC. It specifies CSVAVTGGYEQYF.

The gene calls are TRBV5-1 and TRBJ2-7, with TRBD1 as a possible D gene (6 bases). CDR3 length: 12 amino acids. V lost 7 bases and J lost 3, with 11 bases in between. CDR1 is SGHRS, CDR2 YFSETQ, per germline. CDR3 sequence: CASGRGGYEQYF. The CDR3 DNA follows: TGCGCCAGCGGTCGAGGGGGCTACGAGCAGTACTTC.

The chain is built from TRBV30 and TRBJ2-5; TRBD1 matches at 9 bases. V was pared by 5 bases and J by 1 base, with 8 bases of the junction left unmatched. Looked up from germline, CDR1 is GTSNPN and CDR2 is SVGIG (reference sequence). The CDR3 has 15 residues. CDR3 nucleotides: TGTGCCTGGGACAAAGGACAGGGGTCCCAAGAGACCCAGTACTTC. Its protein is CAWDKGQGSQETQYF. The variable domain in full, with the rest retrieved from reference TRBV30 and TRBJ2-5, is SQTIHQWPATLVQPVGSPLSLECTVEGTSNPNLYWYRQAAGRGLQLLFYSVGIGQISSEVPQNLSASRPQDRQFILSSKKLLLSDSGFYLCAWDKGQGSQETQYFGPGTRLLVL.

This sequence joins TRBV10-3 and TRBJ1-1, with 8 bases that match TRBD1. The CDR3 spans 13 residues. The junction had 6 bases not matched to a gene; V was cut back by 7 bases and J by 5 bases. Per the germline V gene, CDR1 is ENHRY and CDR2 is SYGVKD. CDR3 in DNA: TGTGCCATCACCGGACAGGGCTTGACTGAAGCTTTCTTT. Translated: CAITGQGLTEAFF.

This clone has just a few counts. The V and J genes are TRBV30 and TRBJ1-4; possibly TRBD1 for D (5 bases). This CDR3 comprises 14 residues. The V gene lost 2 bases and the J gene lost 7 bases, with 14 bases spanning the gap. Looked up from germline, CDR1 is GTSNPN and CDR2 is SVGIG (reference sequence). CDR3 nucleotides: TGTGCCTGGAGTATTCGGCAGGGCCGTGAAAAACTGTTTTTT. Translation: CAWSIRQGREKLFF.

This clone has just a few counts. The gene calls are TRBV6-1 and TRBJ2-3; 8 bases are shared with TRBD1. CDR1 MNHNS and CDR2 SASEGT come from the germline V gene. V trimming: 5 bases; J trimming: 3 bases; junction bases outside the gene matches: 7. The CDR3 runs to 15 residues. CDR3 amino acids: CASSPTGAITDTQYF. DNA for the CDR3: TGTGCCAGCAGTCCGACAGGGGCGATTACAGATACGCAGTATTTT.

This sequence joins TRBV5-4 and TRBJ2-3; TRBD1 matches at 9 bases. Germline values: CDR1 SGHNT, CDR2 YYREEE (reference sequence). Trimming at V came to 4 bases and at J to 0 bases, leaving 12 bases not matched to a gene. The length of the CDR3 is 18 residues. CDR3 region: CASSNRGRAGTSTDTQYF. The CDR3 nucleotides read TGTGCCAGCAGCAACAGGGGGCGGGCGGGGACTAGCACAGATACGCAGTATTTT.

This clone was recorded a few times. The CDR3 spells CASSRSWGREKLFF. DNA for the CDR3: TGTGCCAGCAGCCGCAGCTGGGGGCGGGAAAAACTGTTTTTT. The chain carries TRBV27 and TRBJ1-4, with D perhaps matching TRBD1 (6 bases). Per germline, CDR1 MNHEY and CDR2 SMNVEV (reference sequence). V was trimmed by 6 bases and J by 8 bases, leaving 16 bases between them. The CDR3 has 14 residues.

The CDR3 region is CASSLWTGERTEAFF. The CDR3 nucleotides read TGTGCCAGCAGTTTATGGACAGGGGAGCGCACTGAAGCTTTCTTT. The V gene is TRBV28, the J gene TRBJ1-1, with 8 bases matching TRBD1. Trimming at V came to 0 bases and at J to 4 bases, leaving 4 bases not matched to a gene. This CDR3 has 15 amino acids. In germline, CDR1 is MDHEN, CDR2 SYDVKM.

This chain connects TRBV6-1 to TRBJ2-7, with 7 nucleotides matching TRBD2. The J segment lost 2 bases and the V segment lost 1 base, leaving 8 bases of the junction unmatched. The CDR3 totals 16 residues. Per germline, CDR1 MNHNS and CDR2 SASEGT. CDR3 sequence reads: CASSEEGGGGAYEQYF. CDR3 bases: TGTGCCAGCAGTGAAGAGGGTGGTGGGGGGGCCTACGAGCAGTACTTC.

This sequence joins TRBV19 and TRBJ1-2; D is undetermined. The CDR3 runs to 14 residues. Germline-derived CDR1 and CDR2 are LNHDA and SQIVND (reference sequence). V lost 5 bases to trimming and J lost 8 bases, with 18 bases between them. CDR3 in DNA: TGTGCCAGTAGTCAAACCCGGCAGGCGTCGGGCTACACCTTC. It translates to CASSQTRQASGYTF.

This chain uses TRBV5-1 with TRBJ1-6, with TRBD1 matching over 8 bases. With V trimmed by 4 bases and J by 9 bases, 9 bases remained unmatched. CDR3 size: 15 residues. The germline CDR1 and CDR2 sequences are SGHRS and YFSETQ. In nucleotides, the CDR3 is TGCGCCAGCAGCACCGCCGGGACAGGTAGTTCACCCCTCCACTTT. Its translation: CASSTAGTGSSPLHF. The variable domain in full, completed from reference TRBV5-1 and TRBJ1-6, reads KAGVTQTPRYLIKTRGQQVTLSCSPISGHRSVSWYQQTPGQGLQFLFEYFSETQRNKGNFPGRFSGRQFSNSRSEMNVSTLELGDSALYLCASSTAGTGSSPLHFGNGTRLTVT.

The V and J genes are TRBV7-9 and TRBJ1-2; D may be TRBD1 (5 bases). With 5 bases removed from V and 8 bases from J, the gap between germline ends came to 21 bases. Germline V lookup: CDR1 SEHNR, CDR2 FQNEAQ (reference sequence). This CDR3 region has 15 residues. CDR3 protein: CASSPPVRGSSGYTF. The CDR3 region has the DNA TGTGCCAGCAGCCCACCGGTTAGGGGTTCGTCGGGCTACACCTTC. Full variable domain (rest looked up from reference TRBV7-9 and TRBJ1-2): DTGVSQNPRHKITKRGQNVTFRCDPISEHNRLYWYRQTLGQGPEFLTYFQNEAQLEKSRLLSDRFSAERPKGSFSTLEIQRTEQGDSAMYLCASSPPVRGSSGYTFGSGTRLTVV.

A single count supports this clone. CDR3 coding DNA: TGTGCCAGCAGCGACTTCGCCGGGACAACTTACTACGAGCAGTACTTC. This codes for CASSDFAGTTYYEQYF. The chain is built from TRBV7-9 and TRBJ2-7; D perhaps matches TRBD1 (6 bases). V was shortened by 5 bases and J by 3 bases, with 20 bases between the two germline ends. Germline lookup yields CDR1 SEHNR and CDR2 FQNEAQ (reference sequence). The CDR3 is made up of 16 amino acids. Together with reference TRBV7-9 and TRBJ2-7, the CDR3 gives the full variable domain: DTGVSQNPRHKITKRGQNVTFRCDPISEHNRLYWYRQTLGQGPEFLTYFQNEAQLEKSRLLSDRFSAERPKGSFSTLEIQRTEQGDSAMYLCASSDFAGTTYYEQYFGPGTRLTVT.

Here the CDR3 reads CASSKGQGRNTEAFF. In nucleotides, the CDR3 is TGCGCCAGCAGCAAGGGACAGGGCAGGAACACTGAAGCTTTCTTT. This sequence joins TRBV5-1 and TRBJ1-1, with 9 nucleotides matching TRBD1. With 4 bases clipped from V and 1 base from J, the junction kept 5 bases outside the gene matches. Looked up from germline, CDR1 is SGHRS and CDR2 is YFSETQ. This CDR3 is 15 amino acids long.

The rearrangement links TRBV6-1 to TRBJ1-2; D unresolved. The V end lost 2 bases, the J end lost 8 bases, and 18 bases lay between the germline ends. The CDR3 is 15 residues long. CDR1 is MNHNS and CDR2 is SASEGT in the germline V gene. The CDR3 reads CASSESGRERGGYTF. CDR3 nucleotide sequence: TGTGCCAGCAGTGAAAGTGGCAGAGAGAGAGGGGGCTACACCTTC.

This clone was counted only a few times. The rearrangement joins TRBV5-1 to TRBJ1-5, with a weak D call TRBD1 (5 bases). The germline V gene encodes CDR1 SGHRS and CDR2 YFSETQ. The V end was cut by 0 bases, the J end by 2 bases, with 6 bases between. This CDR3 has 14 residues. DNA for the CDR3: TGCGCCAGCAGCTTGGAAGGGGGCAATCAGCCCCAGCATTTT. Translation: CASSLEGGNQPQHF.

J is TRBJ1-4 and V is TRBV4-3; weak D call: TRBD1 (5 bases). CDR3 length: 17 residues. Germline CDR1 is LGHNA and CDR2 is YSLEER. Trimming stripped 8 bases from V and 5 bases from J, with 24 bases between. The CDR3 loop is CASRLSPSGLHNEKLFF. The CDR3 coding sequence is TGCGCCAGCCGACTAAGTCCATCGGGACTCCACAATGAAAAACTGTTTTTT.

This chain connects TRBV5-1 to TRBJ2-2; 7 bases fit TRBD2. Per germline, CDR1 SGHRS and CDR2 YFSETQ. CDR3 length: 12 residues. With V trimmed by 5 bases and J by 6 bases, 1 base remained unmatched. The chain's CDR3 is CASSREAGELFF. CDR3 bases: TGCGCCAGCAGTCGGGAGGCCGGGGAGCTGTTTTTT. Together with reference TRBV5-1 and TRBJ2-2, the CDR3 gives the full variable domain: KAGVTQTPRYLIKTRGQQVTLSCSPISGHRSVSWYQQTPGQGLQFLFEYFSETQRNKGNFPGRFSGRQFSNSRSEMNVSTLELGDSALYLCASSREAGELFFGEGSRLTVL.

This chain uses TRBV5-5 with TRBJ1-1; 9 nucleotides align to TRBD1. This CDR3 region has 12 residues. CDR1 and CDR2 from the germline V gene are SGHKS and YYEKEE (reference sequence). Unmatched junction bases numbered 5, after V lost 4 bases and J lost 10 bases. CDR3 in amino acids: CASSVTGGGAFF. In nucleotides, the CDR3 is TGTGCCAGCAGCGTGACAGGGGGGGGAGCTTTCTTT.

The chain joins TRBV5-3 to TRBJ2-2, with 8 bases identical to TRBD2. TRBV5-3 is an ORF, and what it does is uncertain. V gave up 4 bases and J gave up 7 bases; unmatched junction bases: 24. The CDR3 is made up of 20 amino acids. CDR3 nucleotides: TGTGCCAGAAGCCACACTTTGATAACTAGCGGCCATAAGTCGTTCGGGGAGCTGTTTTTT. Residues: CARSHTLITSGHKSFGELFF.

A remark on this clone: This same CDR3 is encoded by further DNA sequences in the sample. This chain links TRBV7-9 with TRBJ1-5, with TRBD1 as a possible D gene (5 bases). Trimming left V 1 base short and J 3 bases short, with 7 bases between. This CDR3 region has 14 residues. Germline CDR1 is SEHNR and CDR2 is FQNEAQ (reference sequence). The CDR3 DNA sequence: TGTGCCAGCAGCTTAGGACAGTCCAATCAGCCCCAGCATTTT. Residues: CASSLGQSNQPQHF.

The DNA for the CDR3 is TGCGCCAGCAGCTTGGCTCCGACAGGTTACAATGAGCAGTTCTTC. Translating gives CASSLAPTGYNEQFF. This chain uses TRBV5-1 with TRBJ2-1; D might be TRBD1 (6 bases). The CDR3 runs to 15 residues. Germline values: CDR1 SGHRS, CDR2 YFSETQ. V was cut by 0 bases and J by 4 bases, with 11 bases left in between.